The entry that follows covers one TCR beta chain sequence. The data were taken from a study of blood T cell repertoires in COVID-19. Study-level background: Italy, Spain and the United States were the sources of the convalescent and acute COVID-19 samples.

Clones were sequenced by immunoSEQ multiplex PCR, and TCRdb holds only the in-frame ones, with some missing. The sample has about 250,000 clones, 70% to 90% seen once; the top ten hold under 3.5%. This CDR3 has 12 residues. Looked up from germline, CDR1 is LGHDT and CDR2 is YNNKEL (reference sequence). V lost 3 bases and J 11 bases, leaving 13 bases between the germline ends. The sequence was collected from a woman aged 25 to 45 with active or convalescent COVID-19. The V and J genes are TRBV3-1 (or the pseudogene TRBV3-2) and TRBJ1-1; possibly TRBD1 for D (5 bases). What was sequenced was peripheral blood. This CDR3 is CASSQSQGIAFF. Written as DNA, the CDR3 is TGTGCCAGCAGCCAGAGTCAGGGAATTGCTTTCTTT.